This T cell receptor (beta chain) was identified in a study of blood T cell repertoires in COVID-19. On the study more broadly: Whether acute or convalescent, the COVID-19 samples came from the United States, Italy and Spain.

Assay: immunoSEQ multiplex PCR; the TCRdb copy retains only in-frame clones and omits some. Here the sample spans under 80,000 clones, 60% to 80% being singletons. The germline V and J ends were trimmed by 1 base and 5 bases, with 11 bases remaining between them. Germline V CDR1 and CDR2: KGHSH, LQKENI. The CDR3 is 14 residues long. The gene calls are TRBV18 and TRBJ1-1, with D uncertain. Sample: peripheral blood. This clonotype was sampled from an elderly man with active or convalescent COVID-19. CDR3 coding DNA: TGTGCCAGCTCACCACAGCACGGTGCGACTGAAGCTTTCTTT. This codes for CASSPQHGATEAFF. Full variable domain (remainder filled in from reference TRBV18 and TRBJ1-1): NAGVMQNPRHLVRRRGQEARLRCSPMKGHSHVYWYRQLPEEGLKFMVYLQKENIIDESGMPKERFSAEFPKEGPSILRIQQVVRGDSAAYFCASSPQHGATEAFFGQGTRLTVV.